The 24 T cell receptor beta chains listed next were all sequenced from one sample in a study of chemoradiotherapy in HPV16-positive cancers. Produced via immunoSEQ multiplex PCR; TCRdb's table is partial and in-frame only. The top ten clones hold around 1.8% of a sample with roughly 11,000 clones, roughly 92% of them seen once. Specimen: blood, collected from a patient who underwent chemoradiotherapy. The receptors were sampled from a human donor with HPV-associated anogenital cancer.

V and J are TRBV6-5 and TRBJ1-4, with 9 bases that match TRBD1. V was clipped by 3 bases and J by 9 bases; unmatched bases: 8. The CDR3 is made up of 15 amino acids. Germline CDR1 MNHEY, CDR2 SVGAGI. For the CDR3, the DNA is TGTGCCAGCAGTTATCGCGGGACAGGGATTAAAAAACTGTTTTTT. This encodes CASSYRGTGIKKLFF.

This clone has a handful of counts. This sequence joins TRBV6-5 and TRBJ2-6; D is perhaps TRBD1 (6 bases). With 6 bases removed from V and 3 bases from J, the gap between germline ends came to 12 bases. Germline CDR1 reads MNHEY; CDR2 reads SVGAGI. This CDR3 has 15 amino acids. In DNA form, the CDR3 reads TGTGCCAGCAGCTGGGGGCGCGATGGGGCCAACGTCCTGACTTTC. It is translated as CASSWGRDGANVLTF.

The chain couples TRBV4-3 to TRBJ2-1, with 12 bases lining up with TRBD2. V was pared by 4 bases and J by 7 bases, with 11 bases of the junction left unmatched. The length of the CDR3 is 17 residues. Germline loops: CDR1 LGHNA, CDR2 YSLEER. CDR3 in DNA: TGCGCCAGCAGCCCCTGGAACCTAGCGGGGGGGCGGAATGAGCAGTTCTTC. Residues: CASSPWNLAGGRNEQFF.

This chain connects TRBV25-1 to TRBJ2-5; 7 bases are a match to TRBD1. There are 13 residues in the CDR3. Germline assignment: CDR1 MGHDK and CDR2 SYGVNS. J gave up 10 bases and V 7 bases, and 12 bases lay outside the gene matches. CDR3 coding DNA: TGTGCCAGCACCTCGACAGGGATGCGCATCCAGTACTTC. Encoded protein: CASTSTGMRIQYF.

The chain couples TRBV10-2 to TRBJ2-1, with a weak D call TRBD2 (6 bases). V was shortened by 6 bases and J by 6 bases, with 18 bases between the two germline ends. CDR1 and CDR2 from the germline V gene are WSHSY and SAAADI. CDR3 length: 15 amino acids. CDR3 DNA sequence: TGCGCCAGCAGCGGACGGGGGAGCCGATTCAATGAGCAGTTCTTC. The encoded protein is CASSGRGSRFNEQFF.

The chain uses TRBV4-2 and TRBJ1-4, with D maybe TRBD1 (5 bases). Trimming stripped 2 bases from V and 4 bases from J, with 11 bases between. The CDR3 is made up of 15 amino acids. CDR1 is LGHNA and CDR2 is YNFKEQ in the germline V gene. Written as DNA, the CDR3 is TGTGCCAGCAGCCAATCCCTTGGGGGTAATGAAAAACTGTTTTTT. As protein: CASSQSLGGNEKLFF.

This chain connects TRBV7-9 to TRBJ1-6; 7 bases match TRBD1. The CDR3 is made up of 14 amino acids. Germline trimming cut 3 bases from V and 9 bases from J; bases unmatched to any gene: 5. Germline V gene sequence: CDR1 SEHNR, CDR2 FQNEAQ (reference sequence). CDR3 nucleotide sequence: TGTGCCAGCAGCTTTGGTTCAGGGGGTTCACCCCTCCACTTT. Residues: CASSFGSGGSPLHF. The full variable domain, completed using reference TRBV7-9 and TRBJ1-6, is DTGVSQNPRHKITKRGQNVTFRCDPISEHNRLYWYRQTLGQGPEFLTYFQNEAQLEKSRLLSDRFSAERPKGSFSTLEIQRTEQGDSAMYLCASSFGSGGSPLHFGNGTRLTVT.

V gene TRBV2 combines with J gene TRBJ1-6, with 7 positions matching TRBD1. Germline-derived CDR1 and CDR2 are SNHLY and FYNNEI. The V segment lost 5 bases and the J segment 9 bases; nucleotides outside the gene matches: 10. This CDR3 has 15 amino acids. The DNA for the CDR3 is TGTGCCAGCAGTAAGACCGACAGGGCGGGTTCACCCCTCCACTTT. It specifies CASSKTDRAGSPLHF. Drawing the rest from reference TRBV2 and TRBJ1-6, the complete variable domain is EPEVTQTPSHQVTQMGQEVILRCVPISNHLYFYWYRQILGQKVEFLVSFYNNEISEKSEIFDDQFSVERPDGSNFTLKIRSTKLEDSAMYFCASSKTDRAGSPLHFGNGTRLTVT.

This chain connects TRBV6-1 to TRBJ2-5; 8 bases fit TRBD2. With V trimmed by 7 bases and J by 7 bases, 14 bases remained unmatched. CDR1 and CDR2 (germline): MNHNS, SASEGT. The CDR3 length is 15 residues. The CDR3 is CASIIQSGGLATQYF. The CDR3 DNA sequence: TGTGCCAGCATCATCCAGAGCGGGGGTCTCGCGACCCAGTACTTC.

The chain combines TRBV6-5 with TRBJ2-1; possibly TRBD1 for D (5 bases). V lost 0 bases to trimming and J lost 1 base, with 7 bases between them. Germline V CDR1 and CDR2: MNHEY, SVGAGI. CDR3 length: 15 amino acids. In DNA, the CDR3 is TGTGCCAGCAGTTACTCTAGGGGTTCCTACAATGAGCAGTTCTTC. Protein product: CASSYSRGSYNEQFF.

This clone was observed once. V and J are TRBV19 and TRBJ1-4; 7 positions agree with TRBD1. This CDR3 is built from 17 residues. V lost 5 bases and J lost 8; bases outside the gene matches: 17. The germline CDR1 and CDR2 sequences are LNHDA and SQIVND (reference sequence). This CDR3 reads CASSARTGVLLREKLFF. DNA for the CDR3: TGTGCCAGTAGTGCAAGGACAGGAGTTCTTCTTCGGGAAAAACTGTTTTTT.

The chain is built from TRBV4-2 and TRBJ2-3, with D perhaps TRBD2 (6 bases). Germline V lookup: CDR1 LGHNA, CDR2 YNFKEQ. CDR3 length: 12 amino acids. V dropped 0 bases and J dropped 14 bases, with 12 bases sitting between them. CDR3 in DNA: TGTGCCAGCAGCCAAGAAGGCACCGGGAGGTATTTT. Amino acids: CASSQEGTGRYF.

The chain joins TRBV19 to TRBJ1-5; D call uncertain. V was clipped by 10 bases and J by 2 bases, with 12 bases between them. Germline CDR1 LNHDA, CDR2 SQIVND (reference sequence). The CDR3 length is 13 residues. The CDR3 reads CATQDPGNQPQHF. The CDR3 region has the DNA TGTGCCACGCAGGATCCGGGCAATCAGCCCCAGCATTTT.

This clone occurred a few times. The J gene is TRBJ2-2, the V gene TRBV5-1, with D perhaps assigned TRBD1 or TRBD2 (8 bases each). The CDR3 is made up of 16 amino acids. Germline V gene sequence: CDR1 SGHRS, CDR2 YFSETQ. V lost 4 bases to trimming and J lost 1 base, with 14 bases between them. In DNA form, the CDR3 reads TGCGCCAGCAGCCCGGGGGGGACAGGGAACACCGGGGAGCTGTTTTTT. Its protein product is CASSPGGTGNTGELFF.

This chain links TRBV29-1 with TRBJ1-2, with 8 bases lining up with TRBD1. The germline gives CDR1 SQVTM, CDR2 ANQGSEA. This CDR3 spans 13 amino acids. V lost 7 bases and J lost 2; bases outside the gene matches: 6. CDR3 protein: CSARTGSNYGYTF. The DNA for the CDR3 is TGCAGCGCTAGGACAGGGTCAAACTATGGCTACACCTTC.

V is TRBV6-5 and J is TRBJ2-1; possibly TRBD2 for D (7 bases). The CDR3 sequence is 15 residues long. CDR1 is MNHEY and CDR2 is SVGAGI in the germline V gene. Trimming shortened V by 8 bases and J by 5 bases, and 19 bases separated the two germline ends. CDR3 DNA: TGTGCCAGCTCAACTGCGACGGGGGGCCACAATGAGCAGTTCTTC. This encodes CASSTATGGHNEQFF.

The chain carries TRBV6-6 and TRBJ1-2; the D gene is possibly TRBD1 (5 bases). Trimming left V 6 bases short and J 6 bases short, with 23 bases between. Per the germline V gene, CDR1 is MNHNY and CDR2 is SVGAGI (reference sequence). The CDR3 is 16 residues long. The CDR3: CASSATRDPSGNGYTF. The CDR3, as DNA: TGTGCCAGCAGCGCCACCCGGGACCCCTCCGGGAATGGCTACACCTTC.

CDR3 protein: CASSLGGSLSGNTIYF. The CDR3 DNA sequence: TGCGCCAGCAGCTTGGGGGGGTCCCTCTCTGGAAACACCATATATTTT. The rearrangement links TRBV5-1 to TRBJ1-3, with a tentative D call TRBD1 (5 bases). The CDR3 is 16 amino acids. Germline CDR1 and CDR2: SGHRS and YFSETQ. V was pared by 0 bases and J by 0 bases, with 10 bases between.

The chain couples TRBV18 to TRBJ2-5, with 10 bases aligning to TRBD1. Germline V gene data show CDR1 as KGHSH and CDR2 as LQKENI. V trimming: 0 bases; J trimming: 5 bases; junction bases outside the gene matches: 9. The CDR3 covers 17 residues. The CDR3 region has the DNA TGTGCCAGCTCACCACCCCGGGGGACAGGGGCGACCGAGACCCAGTACTTC. It yields the protein CASSPPRGTGATETQYF.

The rearrangement uses TRBV7-2 and TRBJ1-1; possible D gene TRBD1, 5 bases. V dropped 7 bases and J dropped 6 bases, with 18 bases sitting between them. Germline CDR1 SGHTA, CDR2 FQGNSA. This CDR3 has 14 residues. In DNA form, the CDR3 reads TGTGCCAGCATCCCTCCGGGACCTCAAGCTGAAGCTTTCTTT. It codes for CASIPPGPQAEAFF.

The chain couples TRBV7-9 to TRBJ2-1; 9 bases map to TRBD1. CDR3 length: 16 amino acids. Germline V gene sequence: CDR1 SEHNR, CDR2 FQNEAQ (reference sequence). The V segment lost 4 bases and the J segment 2 bases; nucleotides outside the gene matches: 6. The CDR3 bases are TGTGCCAGCAGCTGGAGACAGGGGGGGACCTACAATGAGCAGTTCTTC. Translation: CASSWRQGGTYNEQFF. Using reference TRBV7-9 and TRBJ2-1 for the parts outside the CDR3, the full variable domain is DTGVSQNPRHKITKRGQNVTFRCDPISEHNRLYWYRQTLGQGPEFLTYFQNEAQLEKSRLLSDRFSAERPKGSFSTLEIQRTEQGDSAMYLCASSWRQGGTYNEQFFGPGTRLTVL.

The rearrangement uses TRBV4-3 and TRBJ1-2; TRBD1 might be the D (5 bases). Trimming left V 1 base short and J 7 bases short, with 13 bases between. The length of the CDR3 is 14 residues. Germline V gene sequence: CDR1 LGHNA, CDR2 YSLEER. The CDR3 sequence: CASSQGGDVGGYTF. DNA of the CDR3: TGCGCCAGCAGCCAAGGAGGGGATGTTGGTGGCTACACCTTC.

This clone was detected only once. This sequence joins TRBV2 and TRBJ2-1, with 8 bases aligning to TRBD2. Trimming cost V 3 bases and J 7 bases; bases outside gene matches: 8. Germline values: CDR1 SNHLY, CDR2 FYNNEI. The CDR3 consists of 15 residues. In DNA form, the CDR3 reads TGTGCCAGCAGTGATCCGGGGGGGCCTGTGAATGAGCAGTTCTTC. Protein product: CASSDPGGPVNEQFF.

In DNA form, the CDR3 reads TGCGCCAGCAGCCCCGAGAAATACAATACGCAGTATTTT. Encoded protein: CASSPEKYNTQYF. The chain is built from TRBV4-3 and TRBJ2-3; D unclear. The CDR3 spans 13 residues. Trimming left V 4 bases short and J 7 bases short, with 12 bases between. CDR1 is LGHNA and CDR2 is YSLEER in the germline V gene.